One T cell receptor (beta chain) is described in this entry. It lacks a known antigen. It has no much larger one-base neighbor in the sample; base qualities were not kept. The data stem from a study of neurological immune-mediated disorders (dated by TCRdb to the late 2010s). For context, the study as a whole: Among the approximately 34 multiple sclerosis patients, relapsing-remitting MS was present in some 31 and secondary progressive MS was present in 3. Peripheral blood TCR-beta repertoires from HTLV-I-associated myelopathy (HAM/TSP) patients, multiple sclerosis patients and healthy controls were compared by UMI-based sequencing. The cohort comprised 68 subjects: around 15 HAM/TSP patients, approximately 34 multiple sclerosis patients and 20 or so healthy controls. The approximately 100 TCR-beta libraries included longitudinal samples, technical triplicates and paired sorted CD4+ and CD8+ T-cell subsets alongside PBMC samples.

For the unsorted PBMC libraries, 2 million PBMCs were stored in RNAlater at -80 degrees C until RNA extraction and were used to generate the libraries. Multiple sclerosis patients were enrolled in a US clinical protocol under which disease progression was evaluated by magnetic resonance imaging. PBMCs were separated from peripheral blood using Ficoll-Hypaque density gradient centrifugation and then cryopreserved in liquid nitrogen. The CDR3 sequence holds 14 residues, the cysteine and phenylalanine included. Just the 42-base CDR3 DNA is kept, in frame starting at base 1. V ends up 5 bases short and J 2 bases short, with an unmatched junction base count of 8. As encoded in the germline V gene (reference sequence), CDR1 is DFQATT while CDR2 is SNEGSKA. Broad study findings and their caveats: Across subjects, expanded clones never shared an identical CDR3 amino acid sequence, which suggests that the TCR-beta repertoires in every group were private. The MS cluster showed no association with clinical or MRI features, and the authors stated that larger cohorts are needed. Repertoires from 18 of 34 MS patients were grouped by phylogenetic analysis into a cluster of related CDR3 sequences, suggesting a possible repertoire-level signature. The highest TCR clonal expansion was observed in HAM/TSP patients, whereas the lowest was observed in MS patients, even when compared with healthy controls.

To synthesize cDNA, template-switch 5'RACE was performed with a primer carrying a 10-nucleotide random unique molecular identifier so that each TCR transcript was tagged. Every sequencing run covered 15-18 subjects and yielded more than 160 million TCR-beta sequences. The RNeasy kit was used for extraction of total RNA. The KAPA Real-time Library Amplification kit was used to amplify TCR-beta VDJ regions with primers for the TCR constant region and the 5'RACE anchor. Sample indexes and Illumina adaptors were added in a first PCR, and a second PCR then increased library yield. After Ampure bead purification, the TCR product of roughly 650 bp was size-selected on a 2% E-gel SizeSelection system. Before pooling, library quality was checked on a Bioanalyzer, concentration was measured with Qubit, and libraries were quantified with the Kapa Library Quantification kit. Paired-end 2 x 150 bp sequencing of the libraries was performed on an Illumina HiSeq 2500. To increase sequence diversity, about 25-31% phiX was spiked into each library pool. On the authors' methods: The quality-filtered reads were processed with the UMI-based MiGEC pipeline, whose error correction step removed more than 80% of the raw TCR sequences. IMGT germline references were used for alignment of VDJ genes, and clonotypes were defined by a unique CDR3 amino acid sequence together with V-J genes. Clonal expansion, Shannon diversity and CDR3 relatedness (CalcPairwiseDistances, ClusterSamples) were evaluated with VDJtools, and phylogenetic trees were built with CLCbio workbench. Expanded clones were defined as having at least 8 unique UMIs, based on coefficient-of-variation modelling across technical triplicates. TCRdb reanalyzed the raw reads on its own, using fastp at Q25 for trimming and MiXCR for clone calling, and kept in-frame beta chains. Duplicate CDR3 protein sequences are folded into a single record with the most common DNA and genes. It is TCRdb's table, rather than the study itself, that gives the V and J calls and clone size. The sample data list roughly 60,000 distinct CDR3 sequences, and over 3.5% of these were observed just once. Under 2.5% of the sample lies in the top ten.

Recombination joined TRBV20-1 with TRBJ2-7; TRBD2 lines up with 8 middle nucleotides. This TCR derives from a woman in her forties or fifties with multiple sclerosis. The specimen sequenced was PBMCs. The CDR3 protein: CSALGLANPYEQYF. The nucleotide sequence is given as TGCAGTGCTCTCGGACTAGCTAATCCCTACGAGCAGTACTTC.